Listed here is a single TCR beta chain. What it binds is not known. This specimen belongs to a study of T-cell reconstitution after alpha-beta-depleted transplantation in children. General study points: Certain patients had high TCRbeta diversity at day 60, and it came from recipient T cells and thymic progenitors that survived. Among T cells one year after transplant, newly produced cells accounted for most counts and diversity. Expanded clones from the graft, numbering several hundred, reportedly supplied alpha-beta T cells about two months after transplant.

This sample's TCRbeta library carried unique molecular identifier barcodes. TCRdb re-called the PCR reads with MiXCR, one entry per CDR3 protein. The sample lists about 78,000 distinct CDR3 sequences, 11% to 15% seen once, with about 30% in the top ten. The TCR originated in a male patient between 2 and 15 years old who had a stem cell transplant for acute lymphoblastic leukemia, so the T cells may come from the graft donor. The input for sequencing was PBMCs, mostly from graft donor cells, taken 180 days after TCRalphabeta/CD19-depleted stem cell transplant.

This CDR3 reads CASSPYFGAVTDTQYF. The DNA for the CDR3 is TGTGCCAGCTCACCCTACTTTGGCGCCGTCACAGATACGCAGTATTTT. The V gene is TRBV18, the J gene TRBJ2-3, with no clear D. V lost 3 bases and J lost 2, with 15 bases in between. From germline, CDR1 is KGHSH and CDR2 LQKENI. There are 16 residues in the CDR3.